This TCR beta chain was captured by sequencing in a study of cytotoxic CD8 clonotypes in ibrutinib-treated CLL. A word on this clone: The antigen remains unidentified.

Germline CDR1 SQVTM, CDR2 ANQGSEA. Trimming cost V 8 bases and J 0 bases, with 12 bases left between them. The CDR3 has 13 residues. Study-wide results and caveats: Under treatment, the uncommon public clonotypes either contracted or remained stable.

The intended depth for sequencing was 1 in 200,000 to 1 in 1 million T cells. Here immunoSEQ multiplex PCR was the method, and the copy in TCRdb shows in-frame clones only, minus some. The sample carries about 250,000 clones, under 75% recorded once. The origin of this receptor is a human donor with chronic lymphocytic leukemia. The chain joins TRBV29-1 to TRBJ2-3; D unclear. The sequencing here drew on PBMCs, taken after 24 months of ibrutinib treatment. Written as DNA, the CDR3 is TGCAGCCTAGGAGTTACTAGCACAGATACGCAGTATTTT. Residues: CSLGVTSTDTQYF.